The 20 T cell receptor beta chains below come from one sample, sequenced in a study of blood T cells in healthy people across ages. A second 7 to 11 cycle PCR used barcoded and J-beta primers. TCRdb processed the 5' RACE reads anew with MiXCR; each CDR3 protein has one entry. The repertoire holds 450,000 to 700,000 distinct CDR3 sequences, with 25% to 30% as singletons. Sequencing used blood. The receptors shown here come from a woman aged 70 to 79 in good health.

CDR3 in amino acids: CATSASGGQPQHF. Here the CDR3 DNA reads TGTGCCACCAGTGCCTCGGGAGGTCAGCCCCAGCATTTT. The rearrangement links TRBV24-1 to TRBJ1-5; D gene unclear. Germline V gene lookup returns CDR1 KGHDR and CDR2 SFDVKD. Trimming removed 5 bases from V and 6 bases from J, with 10 bases in between. The CDR3 has 13 residues.

This clonotype was seen only a few times. This chain connects TRBV4-2 to TRBJ2-5; 16 bases line up with TRBD2. TRBJ2-1 matches the DNA end more closely, so the J call is doubtful. This CDR3 is built from 20 residues. Germline values: CDR1 LGHNA, CDR2 YNFKEQ. For the CDR3, the DNA is TGTGCCAGCAGCCTCGTTATTGGGACTAGCGGGGGGGCCAGGGGAGATGAGCAGTTCTTC. Encoded protein: CASSLVIGTSGGARGDEQFF.

J is TRBJ2-7 and V is TRBV20-1, with 9 bases that match TRBD1. The V gene end was trimmed by 6 bases and the J gene end by 6 bases; junction bases not matched to a gene: 9. Germline-derived CDR1 and CDR2 are DFQATT and SNEGSKA (reference sequence). The CDR3 totals 13 residues. CDR3 protein: CSATGTGYGEQYF. The CDR3 DNA reads as TGCAGTGCCACGGGGACAGGGTATGGCGAGCAGTACTTC.

This clonotype was counted ten times or more. The chain couples TRBV5-1 to TRBJ1-2, with TRBD1 matching over 7 bases. Per the germline V gene, CDR1 is SGHRS and CDR2 is YFSETQ. CDR3 size: 17 residues. Losses at the gene ends were 3 bases for V and 2 bases for J; bases not matched to a gene: 13. Here the CDR3 reads CASSYRGGDRNNYGYTF. The DNA for the CDR3 is TGCGCCAGCAGCTATAGGGGTGGGGACAGAAACAACTATGGCTACACCTTC.

This clonotype turned up a few times. CDR3 residues: CASSTGQGQQYF. The CDR3, as DNA: TGTGCCAGCAGCACCGGACAGGGGCAGCAGTACTTC. The rearrangement uses TRBV7-9 and TRBJ2-7; 9 bases agree with TRBD1. The CDR3 is 12 residues long. Germline trimming cut 5 bases from V and 8 bases from J; bases unmatched to any gene: 4. CDR1 and CDR2 from the germline V gene are SEHNR and FQNEAQ (reference sequence).

This clonotype was seen a handful of times. The chain employs TRBV5-5 and TRBJ1-6, with D tentatively TRBD1 (5 bases). The CDR3 has 13 residues. V gave up 5 bases and J gave up 8 bases, with 11 bases separating them. Germline V gene lookup returns CDR1 SGHKS and CDR2 YYEKEE (reference sequence). The CDR3 nucleotides are TGTGCCAGCAGGGGGGTGGTCGATTCACCCCTCCACTTT. It is translated as CASRGVVDSPLHF.

The CDR3 coding sequence is TGTGCCAGCCGGCGGGCCGGGGGCACTGAAGCTTTCTTT. Translating it yields CASRRAGGTEAFF. The V gene is TRBV19, the J gene TRBJ1-1; possible D gene TRBD1, 5 bases. The CDR3 has 13 amino acids. Germline V CDR1 and CDR2: LNHDA, SQIVND (reference sequence). V was clipped by 9 bases and J by 4 bases, with 15 bases between them.

This clonotype was detected only a few times. The J gene is TRBJ2-1, the V gene TRBV24-1; 9 bases agree with TRBD1. The CDR3 is 14 amino acids. Germline CDR1 KGHDR, CDR2 SFDVKD. Trimming removed 2 bases from V and 7 bases from J; junction bases left unmatched: 2. The DNA for the CDR3 is TGTGCCACCAGTGATTCCGGGACAGGGAATGAGCAGTTCTTC. This translates into CATSDSGTGNEQFF.

The chain joins TRBV18 to TRBJ2-7; D is perhaps TRBD1 (6 bases). The germline V gene has CDR1 KGHSH and CDR2 LQKENI. The CDR3 runs to 16 residues. Deletions cut 2 bases from V and 7 bases from J, with 21 bases between. CDR3 DNA: TGTGCCAGCTCACCAGGCAGAGAACAGGGTGTGCGGGAGCAGTACTTC. This translates into CASSPGREQGVREQYF.

The chain recombines TRBV20-1 with TRBJ1-2; D unresolved. V lost 1 base and J lost 4, with 7 bases in between. Germline V gives CDR1 DFQATT, CDR2 SNEGSKA (reference sequence). The CDR3 contains 12 residues. CDR3 bases: TGCAGTGCTAGAGGTGGGTCCTATGGCTACACCTTC. Translated: CSARGGSYGYTF.

This clonotype was observed a few times. CDR3 coding DNA: TGCAGCCCATACGGGAGTAGTAATGAAAAACTGTTTTTT. Its protein is CSPYGSSNEKLFF. This chain links TRBV20-1 with TRBJ1-4; D remains unclear. Germline V gene sequence: CDR1 DFQATT, CDR2 SNEGSKA (reference sequence). The CDR3 length is 13 residues.

This sequence joins TRBV20-1 and TRBJ2-7, with a possible D match to TRBD2 (5 bases). Between the trimmed V and J ends, which lost 3 bases and 0 bases, there was a span of 15 bases. CDR1 is DFQATT and CDR2 is SNEGSKA in the germline V gene (reference sequence). This CDR3 comprises 15 residues. CDR3 DNA sequence: TGCAGTGCTAGGGGAGACCCGGCCCGCTCCTACGAGCAGTACTTC. It yields the protein CSARGDPARSYEQYF.

This clonotype was observed a handful of times. This sequence joins TRBV7-9 and TRBJ2-5; D is undetermined. CDR3 length equals 17 residues. Between the trimmed V and J ends, which lost 4 bases and 1 base, there was a span of 19 bases. Germline CDR1 is SEHNR and CDR2 is FQNEAQ (reference sequence). CDR3 sequence reads: CASSSSNRTVGQETQYF. The CDR3 DNA reads as TGTGCCAGCAGCTCTTCAAATCGAACAGTAGGCCAAGAGACCCAGTACTTC.

Only a few counts were recorded for this clonotype. V is TRBV5-1 and J is TRBJ1-4; tentatively, D is TRBD1 (5 bases). The CDR3 covers 14 residues. Trimming stripped 4 bases from V and 5 bases from J, with 12 bases between. Per germline, CDR1 SGHRS and CDR2 YFSETQ. The CDR3 here is CASSQGRSNEKLFF. Here the CDR3 DNA reads TGCGCCAGCAGCCAGGGCAGGTCGAATGAAAAACTGTTTTTT.

Only a few counts were recorded for this clonotype. The chain recombines TRBV7-2 with TRBJ2-3; 14 bases match TRBD2. Germline CDR1 and CDR2: SGHTA and FQGNSA. The CDR3 has 16 amino acids. J was trimmed by 8 bases and V by 5 bases; bases with no gene match: 9. The CDR3 DNA reads TGTGCCAGCAGCCAGGTCCCCGGGACTAGCGGGGGTACGCAGTATTTT. This codes for CASSQVPGTSGGTQYF.

The chain uses TRBV7-9 and TRBJ2-2; D tentatively fits TRBD1 or TRBD2 (6 bases each). CDR1 and CDR2 from the germline V gene are SEHNR and FQNEAQ (reference sequence). V was cut by 10 bases and J by 3 bases, with 18 bases left in between. CDR3 size: 15 residues. CDR3 in amino acids: CATMFGGGHTGELFF. CDR3 in DNA: TGTGCCACCATGTTCGGGGGCGGGCACACCGGGGAGCTGTTTTTT.

The rearrangement uses TRBV6-1 and TRBJ2-1; TRBD2 matches 9 bases. Germline V gene sequence: CDR1 MNHNS, CDR2 SASEGT. The CDR3 spans 17 residues. Unmatched junction bases numbered 11, after V lost 5 bases and J lost 3 bases. The CDR3 DNA is TGTGCCAGCAGTCCAAAGGCGGGGGGGGCATACTACAATGAGCAGTTCTTC. Amino acids: CASSPKAGGAYYNEQFF.

V is TRBV14 and J is TRBJ2-3; D not certain. Germline CDR1 is SGHDN and CDR2 is FVKESK. Trimming shortened V by 4 bases and J by 2 bases, and 10 bases separated the two germline ends. The CDR3 consists of 14 residues. CDR3 region: CASSPAADTDTQYF. CDR3 nucleotides: TGTGCCAGCAGCCCGGCTGCAGACACAGATACGCAGTATTTT.

A note on this clonotype: The junction differs from germline at one of its ends, possibly a read error. The CDR3 reads CVSSLGTAPQETQYF. CDR3 in DNA: TGTGTCAGCAGCTTAGGGACAGCGCCACAAGAGACCCAGTACTTC. The chain recombines TRBV7-9 with TRBJ2-5; 7 bases are a match to TRBD1. Looked up from germline, CDR1 is SEHNR and CDR2 is FQNEAQ (reference sequence). The CDR3 spans 15 residues.

This clonotype was seen only a few times. The chain carries TRBV7-9 and TRBJ1-3; possibly TRBD1 for D (6 bases). CDR3 size: 17 residues. CDR1 is SEHNR and CDR2 is FQNEAQ in the germline V gene (reference sequence). V was shortened by 5 bases and J by 1 base, with 18 bases between the two germline ends. CDR3 region: CASSPRGGLGSGNTIYF. Here the CDR3 DNA reads TGTGCCAGCAGCCCACGGGGGGGGCTTGGGTCTGGAAACACCATATATTTT.